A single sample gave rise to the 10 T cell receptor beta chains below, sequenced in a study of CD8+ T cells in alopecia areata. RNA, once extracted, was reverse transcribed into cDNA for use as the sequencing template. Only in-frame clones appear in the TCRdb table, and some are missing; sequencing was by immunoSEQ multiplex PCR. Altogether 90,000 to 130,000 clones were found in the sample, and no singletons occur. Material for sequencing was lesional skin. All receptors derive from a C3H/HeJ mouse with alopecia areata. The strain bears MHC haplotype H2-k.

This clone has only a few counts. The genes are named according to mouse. This CDR3 is CASSLWGGNYAEQFF. The sequenced CDR3 bases are TGTGCCAGCTCTCTCTGGGGGGGGAACTATGCT. The chain recombines TRBV12-2 with TRBJ2-1, with TRBD2 identical over 8 bases. The CDR3 is cut off 4 residues early in the read; its end comes from the germline J gene. The germline V gene encodes CDR1 SGHLS and CDR2 HYDKME. The CDR3 has 15 amino acids. Trimming removed 0 bases from V and 1 base from J; junction bases left unmatched: 1.

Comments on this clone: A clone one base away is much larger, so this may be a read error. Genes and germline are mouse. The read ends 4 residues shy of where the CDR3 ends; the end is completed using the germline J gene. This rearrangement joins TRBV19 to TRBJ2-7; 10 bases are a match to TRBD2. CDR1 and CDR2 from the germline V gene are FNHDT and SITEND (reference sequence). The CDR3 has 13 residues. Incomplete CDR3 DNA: TGTGCCAGCAGTTCTGGGGGGGCAGAT. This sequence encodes CASSSGGAD. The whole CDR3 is CASSSGGADEQYF.

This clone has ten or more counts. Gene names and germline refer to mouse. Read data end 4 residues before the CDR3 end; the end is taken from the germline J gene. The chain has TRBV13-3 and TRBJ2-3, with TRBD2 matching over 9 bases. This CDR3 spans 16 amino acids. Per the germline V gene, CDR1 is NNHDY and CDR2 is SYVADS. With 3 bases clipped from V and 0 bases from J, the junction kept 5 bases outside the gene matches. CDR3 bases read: TGTGCCAGCAGTGCCCGGACTGGGGATAGTGCAGAA. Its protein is CASSARTGDSAE. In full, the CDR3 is CASSARTGDSAETLYF.

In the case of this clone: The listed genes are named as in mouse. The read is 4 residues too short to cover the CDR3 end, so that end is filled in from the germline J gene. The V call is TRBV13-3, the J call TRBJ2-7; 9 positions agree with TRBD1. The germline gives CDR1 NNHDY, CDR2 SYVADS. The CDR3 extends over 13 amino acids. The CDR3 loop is CASRGQGRNEQYF. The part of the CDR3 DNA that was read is TGTGCCAGCAGGGGACAGGGAAGGAAT.

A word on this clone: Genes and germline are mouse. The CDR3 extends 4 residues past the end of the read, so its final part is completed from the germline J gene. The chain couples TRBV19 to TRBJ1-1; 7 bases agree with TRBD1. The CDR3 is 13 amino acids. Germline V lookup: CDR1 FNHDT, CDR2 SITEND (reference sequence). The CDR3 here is CASSPSGDREVFF. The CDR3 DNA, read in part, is TGTGCCAGCAGCCCGAGTGGGGACAGA.

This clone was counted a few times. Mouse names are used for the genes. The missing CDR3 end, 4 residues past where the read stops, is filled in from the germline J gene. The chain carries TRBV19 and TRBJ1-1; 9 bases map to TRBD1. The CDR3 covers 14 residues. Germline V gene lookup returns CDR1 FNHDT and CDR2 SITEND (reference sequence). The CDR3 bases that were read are TGTGCCAGCAGTACCGGGACAGGGCGAACA. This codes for CASSTGTGRT. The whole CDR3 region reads CASSTGTGRTEVFF.

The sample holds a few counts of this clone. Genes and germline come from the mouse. The CDR3 protein is CASSIQGATEVFF. The CDR3 bases that were read are TGTGCCAGCAGTATCCAGGGGGCAACA. J is TRBJ1-1 and V is TRBV19; 8 bases agree with TRBD1. The DNA ends 4 residues before the CDR3 does, and the rest of the CDR3 is filled in from the germline J gene. Per germline, CDR1 FNHDT and CDR2 SITEND (reference sequence). The CDR3 consists of 13 residues.

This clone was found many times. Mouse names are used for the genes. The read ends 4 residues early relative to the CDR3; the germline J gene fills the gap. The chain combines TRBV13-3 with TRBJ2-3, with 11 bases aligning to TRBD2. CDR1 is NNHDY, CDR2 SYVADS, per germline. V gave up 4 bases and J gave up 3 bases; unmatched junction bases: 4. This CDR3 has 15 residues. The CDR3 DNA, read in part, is TGTGCCAGCAGTCGGGACTGGGGGATGGCAGAA. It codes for CASSRDWGMAE. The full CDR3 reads CASSRDWGMAETLYF.

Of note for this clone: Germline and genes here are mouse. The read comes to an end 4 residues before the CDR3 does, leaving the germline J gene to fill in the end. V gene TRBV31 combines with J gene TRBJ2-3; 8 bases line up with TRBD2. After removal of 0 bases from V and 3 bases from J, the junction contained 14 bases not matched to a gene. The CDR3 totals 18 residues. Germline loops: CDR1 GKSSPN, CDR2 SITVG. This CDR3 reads CAWSLFLGGKRGAETLYF. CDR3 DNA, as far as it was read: TGTGCCTGGAGTCTATTTCTGGGGGGAAAGAGAGGGGCAGAA. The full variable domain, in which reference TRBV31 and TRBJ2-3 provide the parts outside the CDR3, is AQTIHQWPVAEIKAVGSPLSLGCTIKGKSSPNLYWYWQATGGTLQQLFYSITVGQVESVVQLNLSASRPKDDQFILSTEKLLLSHSGFYLCAWSLFLGGKRGAETLYFGSGTRLTVL.

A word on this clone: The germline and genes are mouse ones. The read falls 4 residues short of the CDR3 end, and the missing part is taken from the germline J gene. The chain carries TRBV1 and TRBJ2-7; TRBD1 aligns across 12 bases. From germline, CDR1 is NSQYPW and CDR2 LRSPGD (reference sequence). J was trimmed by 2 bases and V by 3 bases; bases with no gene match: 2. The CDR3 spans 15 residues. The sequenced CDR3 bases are TGCACCTGCAGTGCCGGGGACAGGGGGCCCTAT. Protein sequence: CTCSAGDRGPY. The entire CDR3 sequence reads CTCSAGDRGPYEQYF.